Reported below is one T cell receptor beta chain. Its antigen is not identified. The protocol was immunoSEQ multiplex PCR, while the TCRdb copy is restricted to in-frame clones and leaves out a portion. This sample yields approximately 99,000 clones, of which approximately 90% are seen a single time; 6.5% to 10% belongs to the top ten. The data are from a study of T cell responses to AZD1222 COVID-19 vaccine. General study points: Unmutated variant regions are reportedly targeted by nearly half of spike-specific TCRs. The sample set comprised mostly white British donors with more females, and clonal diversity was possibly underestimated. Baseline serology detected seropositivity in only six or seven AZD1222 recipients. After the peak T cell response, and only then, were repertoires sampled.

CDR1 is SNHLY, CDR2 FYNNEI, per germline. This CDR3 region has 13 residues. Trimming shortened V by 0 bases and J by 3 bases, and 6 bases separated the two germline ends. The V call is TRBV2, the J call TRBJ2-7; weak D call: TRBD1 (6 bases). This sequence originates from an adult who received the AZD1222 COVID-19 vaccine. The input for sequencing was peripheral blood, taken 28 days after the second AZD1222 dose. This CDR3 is CASSEAQGYEQYF. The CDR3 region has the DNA TGTGCCAGCAGTGAAGCACAGGGCTACGAGCAGTACTTC.